This T cell receptor (beta chain) emerged from a study of blood T cells in healthy people across ages. This clonotype was seen more than once but under ten times. With a J-beta primer mix and a sample-barcoded 5' primer, a second PCR ran about 6 to 11 cycles. TCRdb passed the 5' RACE reads through MiXCR, listing each CDR3 protein once. The table includes about 730,000 distinct CDR3 sequences, roughly two fifths detected once. The CDR3 totals 19 residues. V was trimmed by 5 bases and J by 1 base, leaving 26 bases between them. Germline lookup yields CDR1 SGHTA and CDR2 FQGNSA. The chain combines TRBV7-2 with TRBJ1-2; TRBD1 is a possible D gene (6 bases). This TCR was recovered from a woman aged 55-69 years in good health. Sequenced sample: blood. In nucleotides, the CDR3 is TGTGCCAGCAGCAAAAAAGGGGGAGACGCCCTTTCTAATAACTATGGCTACACCTTC. Protein product: CASSKKGGDALSNNYGYTF.